Presented here are 15 T cell receptor beta chains from one specimen sequenced in a study of OX40 agonist ivuxolimab in advanced cancers. This table comes from immunoSEQ multiplex PCR, and its TCRdb copy is limited to in-frame clones, with some not included. The table records over 60,000 clones, about nine tenths of them present only once. Material: CD4+ or CD8+ T cells sorted from blood, obtained in a trial of the OX40 agonist ivuxolimab. These receptors originate from an adult with an advanced solid tumor such as melanoma, head and neck, liver or kidney cancer.

The genes are TRBV11-2 and TRBJ2-6, with no clear D. CDR3 size: 14 residues. V lost 2 bases, J lost 6 bases, and 8 bases lay in between. Per the germline V gene, CDR1 is SGHAT and CDR2 is FQNNGV. The CDR3 spells CASSLFSTANVLTF. As DNA, the CDR3 is TGTGCCAGCAGCTTATTTTCCACGGCCAACGTCCTGACTTTC. The full variable domain, completed using reference TRBV11-2 and TRBJ2-6, is EAGVAQSPRYKIIEKRQSVAFWCNPISGHATLYWYQQILGQGPKLLIQFQNNGVVDDSQLPKDRFSAERLKGVDSTLKIQPAKLEDSAVYLCASSLFSTANVLTFGAGSRLTVL.

The rearrangement joins TRBV19 to TRBJ1-2; D gene uncertain. The length of the CDR3 is 13 residues. Per germline, CDR1 LNHDA and CDR2 SQIVND (reference sequence). Trimming pared 5 bases from V and 4 bases from J, leaving 11 bases between. The CDR3 DNA reads as TGTGCCAGTAGTGGACGGGTTGGCTATGGCTACACCTTC. Protein product: CASSGRVGYGYTF.

This clone was recorded once. The chain combines TRBV5-1 with TRBJ1-1; 7 nucleotides line up with TRBD1. There are 15 residues in the CDR3. Germline V lookup: CDR1 SGHRS, CDR2 YFSETQ. V dropped 4 bases and J dropped 0; count of bases not matched to a gene: 6. The CDR3 DNA reads as TGCGCCAGCAGCCGGGACAGTAAAATGAACACTGAAGCTTTCTTT. Translating it yields CASSRDSKMNTEAFF.

The V call is TRBV5-6, the J call TRBJ2-7, with D perhaps TRBD1 (6 bases). V lost 2 bases and J 0 bases, leaving 15 bases between the germline ends. Germline V CDR1 and CDR2: SGHDT, YYEEEE. The CDR3 runs to 16 residues. CDR3 nucleotides: TGTGCCAGCAGCTTTTATTCGACAGGCCGCTCCTACGAGCAGTACTTC. This codes for CASSFYSTGRSYEQYF.

J is TRBJ1-5 and V is TRBV6-1; D uncertain. V gave up 2 bases and J gave up 3 bases, with 14 bases separating them. Germline CDR1 reads MNHNS; CDR2 reads SASEGT. The CDR3 sequence is 16 residues long. This chain's CDR3 is CASSEWQLSTNQPQHF. The DNA for the CDR3 is TGTGCCAGCAGTGAATGGCAGCTTAGTACCAATCAGCCCCAGCATTTT.

The rearrangement links TRBV2 to TRBJ1-2; no reliable D call. Trimming left V 2 bases short and J 7 bases short, with 17 bases between. CDR3 length: 15 amino acids. Per the germline V gene, CDR1 is SNHLY and CDR2 is FYNNEI. The CDR3, as DNA: TGTGCCAGCAGTGAATTGAGGTTTCGACAAGGTGGCTACACCTTC. Its translation is CASSELRFRQGGYTF.

J is TRBJ2-6 and V is TRBV15, with a possible D match to TRBD2 (7 bases). V dropped 0 bases and J dropped 2 bases, with 17 bases sitting between them. The germline V gene has CDR1 LNHNV and CDR2 YYDKDF (reference sequence). The CDR3 spans 19 residues. CDR3 region: CATSRDPQGRVPGANVLTF. CDR3 bases: TGTGCCACCAGCAGAGATCCTCAGGGGAGGGTACCTGGGGCCAACGTCCTGACTTTC.

The chain is built from TRBV5-4 and TRBJ1-2; TRBD1 aligns across 8 bases. Germline V gives CDR1 SGHNT, CDR2 YYREEE (reference sequence). Losses at the gene ends were 4 bases for V and 5 bases for J; bases not matched to a gene: 7. CDR3 length: 14 amino acids. DNA of the CDR3: TGTGCCAGCAGCGGGCAGGGGGCTTGGTATGGCTACACCTTC. Amino acids: CASSGQGAWYGYTF.

The rearrangement joins TRBV18 to TRBJ1-3; D is perhaps TRBD1 (5 bases). From germline, CDR1 is KGHSH and CDR2 LQKENI. The CDR3 spans 16 residues. Deletions cut 2 bases from V and 0 bases from J, with 11 bases between. CDR3 residues: CASSPWGESSGNTIYF. In nucleotides, the CDR3 is TGTGCCAGCTCACCATGGGGGGAAAGCTCTGGAAACACCATATATTTT. Full variable domain (remainder filled in from reference TRBV18 and TRBJ1-3): NAGVMQNPRHLVRRRGQEARLRCSPMKGHSHVYWYRQLPEEGLKFMVYLQKENIIDESGMPKERFSAEFPKEGPSILRIQQVVRGDSAAYFCASSPWGESSGNTIYFGEGSWLTVV.

V is TRBV6-1 and J is TRBJ2-4, with TRBD2 identical over 11 bases. The CDR3 sequence is 15 residues long. V shed 4 bases, J shed 7 bases, and the junction held 6 bases outside the gene matches. Germline loops: CDR1 MNHNS, CDR2 SASEGT. CDR3 sequence: CASSAVAGGGNIQYF. Written as DNA, the CDR3 is TGTGCCAGCAGTGCAGTAGCGGGAGGGGGGAACATTCAGTACTTC.

The CDR3 region has the DNA TGTGCCAGCCTAGATTTGACCGGGGAGCTGTTTTTT. Translating gives CASLDLTGELFF. This chain uses TRBV25-1 with TRBJ2-2; no clear D. Germline assignment: CDR1 MGHDK and CDR2 SYGVNS. This CDR3 is 12 amino acids long. V lost 8 bases, J lost 5 bases, and 9 bases lay in between.

V is TRBV19 and J is TRBJ2-5; 11 positions match TRBD2. The J call may be mistaken, given a closer DNA end match to TRBJ2-7. The CDR3 contains 17 residues. Germline CDR1 reads LNHDA; CDR2 reads SQIVND (reference sequence). CDR3 sequence reads: CASSVPTGTSGTYEQYF. CDR3 nucleotides: TGTGCCAGTAGTGTACCAACCGGGACTAGCGGAACCTACGAGCAGTACTTC.

The rearrangement links TRBV19 to TRBJ2-5, with D hard to call. V shed 5 bases and J shed 5 bases, with 9 bases lying between them. The CDR3 spans 12 residues. The germline CDR1 and CDR2 sequences are LNHDA and SQIVND (reference sequence). The CDR3 DNA sequence: TGTGCCAGTAGTTTTAACCTGGAGACCCAGTACTTC. The encoded protein is CASSFNLETQYF.

This clone came up a few times. The CDR3 reads CASSEHGGTLGLGELFF. The DNA of the CDR3 is TGTGCCAGCAGCGAACACGGTGGGACTCTGGGATTGGGGGAGCTGTTTTTT. This chain connects TRBV7-3 to TRBJ2-2; a possible D gene is TRBD2 (6 bases). The CDR3 is 17 amino acids. V was cut by 5 bases and J by 8 bases, with 24 bases left in between. Germline loops: CDR1 SGHTA, CDR2 FQGTGA.

The chain joins TRBV18 to TRBJ1-5; D gene uncertain. The CDR3 is made up of 16 amino acids. Germline values: CDR1 KGHSH, CDR2 LQKENI. V was clipped by 2 bases and J by 7 bases, with 18 bases between them. CDR3 nucleotides: TGTGCCAGCTCACCAGGGATGTTGGCTAGCGGGCAGCCCCAGCATTTT. Translated, it gives CASSPGMLASGQPQHF.